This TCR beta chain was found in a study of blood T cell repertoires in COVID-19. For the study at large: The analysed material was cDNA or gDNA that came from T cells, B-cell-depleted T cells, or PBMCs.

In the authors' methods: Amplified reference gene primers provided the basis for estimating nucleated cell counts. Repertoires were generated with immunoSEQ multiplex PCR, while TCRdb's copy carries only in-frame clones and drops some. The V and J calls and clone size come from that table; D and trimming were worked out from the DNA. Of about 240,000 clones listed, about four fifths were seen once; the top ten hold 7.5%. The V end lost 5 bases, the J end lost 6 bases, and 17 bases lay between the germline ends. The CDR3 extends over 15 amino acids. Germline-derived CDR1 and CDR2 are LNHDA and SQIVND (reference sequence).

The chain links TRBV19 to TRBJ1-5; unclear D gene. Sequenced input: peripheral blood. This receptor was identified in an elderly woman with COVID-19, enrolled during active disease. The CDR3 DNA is TGTGCCAGTAGTGCGGTGGTACGGTCGGGTCAGCCCCAGCATTTT. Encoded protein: CASSAVVRSGQPQHF. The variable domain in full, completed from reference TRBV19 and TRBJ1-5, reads DGGITQSPKYLFRKEGQNVTLSCEQNLNHDAMYWYRQDPGQGLRLIYYSQIVNDFQKGDIAEGYSVSREKKESFPLTVTSAQKNPTAFYLCASSAVVRSGQPQHFGDGTRLSIL.